The entry that follows covers one T cell receptor (beta chain) sequence. The sample belongs to a study of blood T cell repertoires in COVID-19. At the level of the study: COVID-19 samples collected from the United States, Italy and Spain covered acute and convalescent phases.

The assay was immunoSEQ multiplex PCR, and TCRdb's table has in-frame clones only and misses some. Here the sample spans around 65,000 clones, approximately 86% being singletons. CDR3 length: 15 amino acids. Germline V CDR1 and CDR2: GTSNPN, SVGIG (reference sequence). Trimming cost V 3 bases and J 0 bases; bases outside gene matches: 3. The chain employs TRBV30 and TRBJ2-2, with 8 bases aligning to TRBD1. The material sequenced was peripheral blood. This sequence was found in a human donor in a cohort sampled during active COVID-19. The CDR3 loop reads CAWRSDRANTGELFF. CDR3 nucleotide sequence: TGTGCCTGGAGGTCGGACAGGGCGAACACCGGGGAGCTGTTTTTT.